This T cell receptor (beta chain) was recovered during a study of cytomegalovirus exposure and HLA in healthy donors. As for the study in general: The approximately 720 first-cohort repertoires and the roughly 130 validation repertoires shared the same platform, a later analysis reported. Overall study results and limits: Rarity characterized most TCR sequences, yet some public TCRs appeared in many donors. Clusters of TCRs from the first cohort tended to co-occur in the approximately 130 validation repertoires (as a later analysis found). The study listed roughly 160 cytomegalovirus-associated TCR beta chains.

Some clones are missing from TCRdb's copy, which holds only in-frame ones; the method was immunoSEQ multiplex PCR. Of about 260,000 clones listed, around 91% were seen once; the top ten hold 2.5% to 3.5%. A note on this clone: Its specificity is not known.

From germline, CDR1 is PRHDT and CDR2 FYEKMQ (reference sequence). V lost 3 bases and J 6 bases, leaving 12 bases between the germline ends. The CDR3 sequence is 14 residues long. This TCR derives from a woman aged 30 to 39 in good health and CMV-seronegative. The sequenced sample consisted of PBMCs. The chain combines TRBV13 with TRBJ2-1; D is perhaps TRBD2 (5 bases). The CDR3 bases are TGTGCCAGCAGCTTGGGAGAAGTTGGCAATGAGCAGTTCTTC. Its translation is CASSLGEVGNEQFF.